This T cell receptor (beta chain) was captured in a study of T cells in women clearing cervical HPV infection. Study findings and constraints: Richness plus V gene abundances separated cases from controls with AUC roughly 0.83.

Only in-frame clones appear in the TCRdb table, and some are missing; sequencing was by immunoSEQ multiplex PCR. In total, the table holds roughly 25,000 clones. This CDR3 comprises 14 residues. CDR1 SNHLY and CDR2 FYNNEI come from the germline V gene. The ends lost 6 bases at V and 4 bases at J; junction bases unmatched: 6. To note about this clone: Its antigen is not identified. The read stops 3 residues short of the end of the CDR3; the missing end is completed from the germline J gene.

The receptor was derived from a woman aged 18-70 years with a cervical HPV16 infection that either progressed to CIN3+ or cleared (not recorded which). The rearrangement uses TRBV2 and TRBJ2-7, with TRBD2 matching over 10 bases. Sequences were obtained from blood buffy coat. The CDR3 here is CASRPRTSGYEQYF. Partial CDR3 DNA: TGTGCCAGCAGACCCAGGACTAGCGGTTACGAG.